A single sample gave rise to the 11 T cell receptor beta chains below, sequenced in a study of radiotherapy plus CTLA-4 blockade in lung cancer. Sequencing was performed with immunoSEQ multiplex PCR; in TCRdb, only in-frame clones are kept and a portion is missing. The top ten hold approximately 0.81% of the sample, which has some 80,000 clones, approximately 80% seen once. The sequences come from peripheral blood, collected from a patient treated with radiotherapy plus ipilimumab. The receptors here all came from a human donor with non-small cell lung cancer who had stable disease on radiotherapy plus ipilimumab.

The V call is TRBV7-3, the J call TRBJ2-7; 7 bases map to TRBD1. CDR1 is SGHTA, CDR2 FQGTGA, per germline. The CDR3 contains 14 residues. Trimming at V came to 5 bases and at J to 3 bases, leaving 7 bases not matched to a gene. CDR3 sequence reads: CASSAGGDGYEQYF. The DNA for the CDR3 is TGTGCCAGCAGCGCAGGGGGAGATGGCTACGAGCAGTACTTC.

The rearrangement links TRBV30 to TRBJ1-5; 9 bases align to TRBD1. The CDR3 has 13 residues. After removal of 5 bases from V and 7 bases from J, the junction contained 6 bases not matched to a gene. Germline assignment: CDR1 GTSNPN and CDR2 SVGIG (reference sequence). The CDR3 DNA reads TGTGCCTGGGGACAGGGGCGAGGGCAGCCCCAGCATTTT. It yields the protein CAWGQGRGQPQHF.

The genes are TRBV30 and TRBJ2-2; D unresolved. The CDR3 has 13 residues. CDR1 and CDR2 from the germline V gene are GTSNPN and SVGIG (reference sequence). Trimming removed 2 bases at V and 6 bases at J, with 10 bases between. The CDR3 loop reads CAWSQRVAGELFF. The CDR3 DNA follows: TGTGCCTGGAGTCAACGGGTGGCCGGGGAGCTGTTTTTT.

The V call is TRBV10-1, the J call TRBJ2-7; TRBD1 aligns across 7 bases. V trimming: 5 bases; J trimming: 2 bases; junction bases outside the gene matches: 3. Germline CDR1 reads WNHNN; CDR2 reads SYGVQD (reference sequence). The CDR3 is made up of 13 amino acids. The DNA for the CDR3 is TGCGCCAGCAGTCGGGACAGCACCTACGAGCAGTACTTC. As protein: CASSRDSTYEQYF.

This chain uses TRBV7-3 with TRBJ1-1; 9 bases match TRBD1. CDR3 size: 16 residues. Unmatched junction bases numbered 11, after V lost 6 bases and J lost 3 bases. The germline gives CDR1 SGHTA, CDR2 FQGTGA. The CDR3 protein is CASSPQGATTYTEAFF. The DNA for the CDR3 is TGTGCCAGCAGTCCACAGGGGGCAACGACCTACACTGAAGCTTTCTTT.

The chain joins TRBV11-3 to TRBJ1-1; 8 bases are shared with TRBD1. Germline V gene sequence: CDR1 SGHNT, CDR2 YENEEA. V gave up 1 base and J gave up 5 bases; unmatched junction bases: 6. This CDR3 is 15 amino acids long. CDR3 protein: CASSLGTGRGTEAFF. The CDR3 bases are TGTGCCAGCAGCTTAGGGACAGGGAGGGGTACTGAAGCTTTCTTT.

This clone appeared a few times. V usage is TRBV5-1 and J usage is TRBJ1-4, with D uncertain. V was cut by 2 bases and J by 6 bases, with 11 bases left in between. This CDR3 is 14 amino acids long. In germline, CDR1 is SGHRS, CDR2 YFSETQ. CDR3 nucleotides: TGCGCCAGCAGCTTCGGGTATGGGGATGAAAAACTGTTTTTT. It codes for CASSFGYGDEKLFF.

The chain employs TRBV7-9 and TRBJ1-4, with D maybe TRBD1 (5 bases). The CDR3 length is 14 residues. The ends were cut back, 7 bases at V and 7 bases at J, with 16 bases in the middle. The germline CDR1 and CDR2 sequences are SEHNR and FQNEAQ (reference sequence). The CDR3 DNA reads TGTGCCAGCACCCCAGGACTGGGACGTGAAAAACTGTTTTTT. This encodes CASTPGLGREKLFF.

This rearrangement joins TRBV6-5 to TRBJ2-1, with 9 bases lining up with TRBD1. The V segment lost 8 bases and the J segment 5 bases; nucleotides outside the gene matches: 4. The CDR3 runs to 13 residues. Germline assignment: CDR1 MNHEY and CDR2 SVGAGI. DNA for the CDR3: TGTGCCAGCTCCGGGACAGGGCACAATGAGCAGTTCTTC. Translating it yields CASSGTGHNEQFF.

V and J are TRBV19 and TRBJ2-6; TRBD1 matches 12 bases. This CDR3 spans 17 amino acids. Germline V lookup: CDR1 LNHDA, CDR2 SQIVND (reference sequence). The ends lost 4 bases at V and 2 bases at J; junction bases unmatched: 3. CDR3 sequence: CASSTGTGGAGANVLTF. The CDR3 region has the DNA TGTGCCAGTAGTACCGGGACAGGGGGCGCTGGGGCCAACGTCCTGACTTTC.

This clone was detected a few times. The V call is TRBV7-2, the J call TRBJ2-7; D assignment may be TRBD1 or TRBD2 (6 bases each). The CDR3 loop spans 15 amino acids. Germline CDR1 is SGHTA and CDR2 is FQGNSA. Trimming cost V 3 bases and J 5 bases, with 17 bases left between them. CDR3 loop: CASSFGGSRGHEQYF. CDR3 nucleotide sequence: TGTGCCAGCAGCTTTGGCGGTTCACGGGGGCACGAGCAGTACTTC.